This entry features one T cell receptor beta chain sequence. Authors' methods: How many nucleated cells were present was estimated from reference gene primer amplification. This table comes from immunoSEQ multiplex PCR, and its TCRdb copy is limited to in-frame clones, with some not included. Clone size and the V and J calls come from that table; the DNA yielded D and trimming. The sample records over 250,000 clones, approximately 90% being singletons. This sample was included in a study of blood T cell repertoires in COVID-19. Study details: Donors in the United States, Italy and Spain gave samples during acute or convalescent COVID-19.

Germline CDR1 and CDR2: SGHVS and FQNEAQ. J was trimmed by 7 bases and V by 5 bases; bases with no gene match: 5. This CDR3 contains 14 residues. The V gene is TRBV7-8, the J gene TRBJ2-1; 10 nucleotides line up with TRBD1. The sequence was collected from a woman aged 40 to 50 who had recovered from COVID-19. The material sequenced was peripheral blood. DNA of the CDR3: TGTGCCAGCAGCCCCCGGGACAGGGGTAATGAGCAGTTCTTC. As protein: CASSPRDRGNEQFF.